The 9 T cell receptor beta chains below come from one sample, sequenced in a study of PD-1 blockade in classical Hodgkin lymphoma. Clones were sequenced by immunoSEQ multiplex PCR, and TCRdb holds only the in-frame ones, with some missing. This table has about 98,000 clones, roughly 92% appearing once. There was relapse after autologous stem cell transplantation in every patient, and there was variation in brentuximab vedotin exposure. Sequences were derived from peripheral blood mononuclear cells (PBMCs), sampled at baseline. The receptor set was obtained from a human donor with classical Hodgkin lymphoma.

This chain joins TRBV30 and TRBJ2-7; 8 bases agree with TRBD2. The CDR3 is 15 residues long. The V and J ends lost 7 bases and 3 bases, in that order; junction bases with no gene match: 14. The germline gives CDR1 GTSNPN, CDR2 SVGIG (reference sequence). As DNA, the CDR3 is TGTGCCTTGACGACCAAAGCGGGAGTTTACTACGAGCAGTACTTC. It yields the protein CALTTKAGVYYEQYF.

The gene calls are TRBV6-6 and TRBJ2-7; D might be TRBD1 (5 bases). The CDR3 runs to 13 residues. CDR1 and CDR2 from the germline V gene are MNHNY and SVGAGI (reference sequence). V lost 5 bases, J lost 2 bases, and 10 bases lay in between. The CDR3 bases are TGTGCCAGCAGTCGAGACAGCACCTACGAGCAGTACTTC. Its protein is CASSRDSTYEQYF.

The rearrangement uses TRBV27 and TRBJ1-5; TRBD1 aligns across 7 bases. Looked up from germline, CDR1 is MNHEY and CDR2 is SMNVEV (reference sequence). The V and J ends lost 8 bases and 0 bases, in that order; junction bases with no gene match: 7. The CDR3 consists of 15 residues. The CDR3 DNA follows: TGTGCCAGCGGGGGACAGACATATAGCAATCAGCCCCAGCATTTT. It is translated as CASGGQTYSNQPQHF.

V and J are TRBV30 and TRBJ2-7, with TRBD2 matching over 10 bases. Germline V gives CDR1 GTSNPN, CDR2 SVGIG (reference sequence). The CDR3 runs to 13 residues. The ends lost 2 bases at V and 4 bases at J; junction bases unmatched: 2. This chain's CDR3 is CAWSSGRGYEQYF. Here the CDR3 DNA reads TGTGCCTGGAGTAGCGGGAGGGGGTACGAGCAGTACTTC. Based on the CDR3 plus reference TRBV30 and TRBJ2-7, the full variable domain is SQTIHQWPATLVQPVGSPLSLECTVEGTSNPNLYWYRQAAGRGLQLLFYSVGIGQISSEVPQNLSASRPQDRQFILSSKKLLLSDSGFYLCAWSSGRGYEQYFGPGTRLTVT.

This rearrangement joins TRBV6-4 to TRBJ2-2; TRBD2 matches 10 bases. The CDR3 covers 15 residues. The V gene's germline CDR1 is MRHNA and CDR2 SNTAGT. Unmatched junction bases numbered 1, after V lost 3 bases and J lost 3 bases. The CDR3 DNA is TGTGCCAGCAGTGAACTAGCGGGATACACCGGGGAGCTGTTTTTT. Its translation: CASSELAGYTGELFF.

The V and J genes are TRBV23-1 and TRBJ2-7; tentatively, D is TRBD1 (6 bases). Being an ORF, TRBV23-1 has a function that is uncertain. This CDR3 contains 15 residues. V lost 6 bases to trimming and J lost 3 bases, with 18 bases between them. The CDR3 nucleotides read TGCGCCAGCAGCCAGCGGCAGGGGCCGAACTACGAGCAGTACTTC. The encoded protein is CASSQRQGPNYEQYF.

The rearrangement links TRBV15 to TRBJ2-5, with unresolved D. Germline CDR1 and CDR2: LNHNV and YYDKDF (reference sequence). There are 14 residues in the CDR3. V was clipped by 0 bases and J by 3 bases, with 8 bases between them. The CDR3 region is CATSRDGLEETQYF. The CDR3 nucleotides are TGTGCCACCAGCAGAGACGGGCTTGAAGAGACCCAGTACTTC.

The chain links TRBV5-1 to TRBJ1-1; tentatively, D is TRBD1 (5 bases). CDR1 is SGHRS, CDR2 YFSETQ, per germline. The CDR3 is 16 residues long. V was shortened by 2 bases and J by 0 bases, with 14 bases between the two germline ends. The CDR3 DNA follows: TGCGCCAGCAGCTTTTCTGGGGCGAGGGTGAACACTGAAGCTTTCTTT. Amino acid sequence: CASSFSGARVNTEAFF.

The chain carries TRBV15 and TRBJ1-2; 8 bases map to TRBD1. Germline values: CDR1 LNHNV, CDR2 YYDKDF (reference sequence). This CDR3 has 14 residues. The ends lost 3 bases at V and 3 bases at J; junction bases unmatched: 3. Here the CDR3 reads CATSSRGQDYGYTF. CDR3 sequence (DNA): TGTGCCACCAGCAGTCGGGGACAGGACTATGGCTACACCTTC.